Judged by frequency, the clone carrying this TCR beta chain is large (0.1 to 1%). The antigen remains unidentified. Profiling of CSF cells used 10X single-cell V(D)J plus 5' expression. TCRdb reanalyzed the 10x single-cell sequencing reads and collapses them to one entry per CDR3 protein, without DNA. This sample lists 650 to 950 distinct CDR3 sequences; its ten largest clones have approximately 13%. This entry is derived from a study of CD8 T cells in cerebrospinal fluid in Alzheimer's disease. This CDR3 has 13 residues. CDR1 and CDR2 from the germline V gene are MNHEY and SVGAGI. Whole-study results and caveats: Versus healthy subjects, Alzheimer's patients more often had clones of at least 3%.

The sequence derives from a human donor with Parkinson's disease. Sequencing input: cerebrospinal fluid. The chain has TRBV6-5 and TRBJ1-2; TCRdb lists TRBD1, though no DNA is available to test this call. CDR3 loop: CASSFQGVRGYTF.